This T cell receptor (beta chain) emerged from a study of OX40 agonist ivuxolimab in advanced cancers. Study information: Patients received ivuxolimab, an agonistic anti-OX40 (CD134) antibody. From about 23 to 85 years was the age range, with a mean of around 57 years, and 65% to 90% were male.

General study results and limits: CD8+ T cells showed, on average, more clonal expansion than CD4+ cells. Normalized T-cell clonal expansion was also low in some nonresponders.

A word on this clone: No antigen is known for it.

The data were produced by immunoSEQ multiplex PCR, yet TCRdb's version contains in-frame clones alone and is incomplete. The sample has tens of thousands of clones, just under 85% seen once. This CDR3 has 13 amino acids. V was shortened by 3 bases and J by 4 bases, with 9 bases between the two germline ends. Germline loops: CDR1 SNHLY, CDR2 FYNNEI. Sample: CD4+ or CD8+ T cells sorted from blood, taken in a trial of the OX40 agonist ivuxolimab. J is TRBJ1-1 and V is TRBV2; possible D gene TRBD1, 5 bases. This TCR derives from an adult with an advanced solid tumor such as melanoma, head and neck, liver or kidney cancer. As DNA, the CDR3 is TGTGCCAGCAGTGAGCGCGGGGGCACTGAAGCTTTCTTT. Translation: CASSERGGTEAFF.